The T cell receptor beta chain described here comes from a study of cytomegalovirus exposure and HLA in healthy donors. This CDR3 spans 14 amino acids. Trimming took off 5 bases at V and 3 bases at J, with 17 bases between the two ends. CDR1 is SQVTM, CDR2 ANQGSEA, per germline. Repertoires were generated with immunoSEQ multiplex PCR, while TCRdb's copy carries only in-frame clones and drops some. The table includes 100,000 to 150,000 clones, 85% to 90% detected once. V usage is TRBV29-1 and J usage is TRBJ2-7; perhaps TRBD2 as D (6 bases). The clonotype was recovered from a man aged 30-40 years in good health and CMV-seronegative. Sequenced sample: PBMCs. This CDR3 is CSVPASGSGYEQYF. The CDR3 nucleotides read TGCAGCGTTCCGGCGAGCGGGTCTGGCTACGAGCAGTACTTC.